A selection of T cell receptor beta chains follows, all from one sample in a study of Ad26.COV2.S vaccination and SARS-CoV-2 variants. Repertoires were generated with immunoSEQ multiplex PCR, while TCRdb's copy carries only in-frame clones and drops some. The table lists 350,000 to 400,000 clones, around 91% of them singletons. Material: peripheral blood, obtained in a trial of Ad26.COV2.S vaccine versus placebo. The receptors derive from a person between 18 and 59 years old who received the Ad26.COV2.S COVID-19 vaccine or a placebo. The conserved cysteine and the conserved F or W are not part of the CDR3 here.

J gene	CDR3 length	V gene	CDR3 protein
TRBJ2-1	11	TRBV7-3	ASSLPGEHEQF
TRBJ2-7	10	TRBV10-3	AISESSYEQY
TRBJ1-5	11	TRBV30	AWSVQGAQPQH
TRBJ2-3	10	TRBV30	AWSGGGDTQY
TRBJ2-5	10	TRBV27	ASKNRQETQY
TRBJ2-3	12	TRBV3-1/TRBV3-2	ASSQGAGSDTQY
TRBJ1-1	11	TRBV27	ASSQGAHTEAF
TRBJ2-1	10	TRBV10-3	AVQGGGGEQF
TRBJ2-1	14	TRBV28	ASSLLAGGSYNEQF
TRBJ1-1	11	TRBV6-5	ASSDSVNTEAF
TRBJ1-3	12	TRBV28	ASSLSSAGNTIY
TRBJ2-3	12	TRBV10-3	AIREQGSTDTQY
TRBJ2-1	16	TRBV19	ASSMSGRGASSYNEQF
TRBJ1-1	13	TRBV7-2	ASSTIAGEDTEAF
TRBJ1-1	13	TRBV14	ASSRPPGGYTEAF
TRBJ2-7	10	TRBV30	AWATGNGEQY